This is a list of T cell receptor beta chains from one sample in a study of blood T cell repertoires in COVID-19. Generated by immunoSEQ multiplex PCR, the TCRdb table keeps only in-frame clones and is missing some. The data hold a few hundred thousand clones, with around nine tenths observed a single time. Sequencing used peripheral blood. The receptors here all came from a man aged 50-60 years with COVID-19, enrolled during active disease. CDR3s include the opening cysteine and the closing phenylalanine or tryptophan. D genes are given only for firm matches. The size of a clone is reported for some rows only, either as once, few or many, or as a class for expanded clones.

J: TRBJ2-3
D: TRBD2
size: .
V: TRBV7-6
CDR3: CASSLGTSGGAQDTQYF
DNA: TGTGCCAGCAGCTTGGGGACTAGCGGGGGGGCCCAAGATACGCAGTATTTT

J: TRBJ2-3
D: .
size: medium-sized
V: TRBV4-3
CDR3: CASSQDDRSYTDTQYF
DNA: TGCGCCAGCAGCCAAGATGACAGAAGCTACACAGATACGCAGTATTTT

J: TRBJ2-3
D: TRBD2
size: .
V: TRBV11-2
CDR3: CASSFQLAGASSTDTQYF
DNA: TGTGCCAGCAGCTTCCAACTAGCGGGAGCTTCTAGCACAGATACGCAGTATTTT

J: TRBJ1-6
D: .
size: .
V: TRBV19
CDR3: CASSIDRWNSPLHF
DNA: TGTGCCAGTAGTATAGACAGGTGGAATTCACCCCTCCACTTT

J: TRBJ2-7
D: .
size: .
V: TRBV28
CDR3: CASSFSRDSYEQYF
DNA: TGTGCCAGCAGTTTTTCCCGCGACTCCTACGAGCAGTACTTC

J: TRBJ1-5
D: .
size: .
V: TRBV5-5
CDR3: CASSLDTFSNQPQHF
DNA: TGTGCCAGCAGCTTGGACACATTTAGCAATCAGCCCCAGCATTTT

J: TRBJ1-1
D: .
size: .
V: TRBV4-3
CDR3: CASSQPKGARNTEAFF
DNA: TGCGCCAGCAGCCAACCTAAAGGAGCAAGGAACACTGAAGCTTTCTTT

J: TRBJ2-3
D: TRBD1
size: .
V: TRBV5-6
CDR3: CASSWGTGGADTQYF
DNA: TGTGCCAGCAGCTGGGGGACAGGGGGCGCAGATACGCAGTATTTT

J: TRBJ2-1
D: TRBD1
size: .
V: TRBV28
CDR3: CASSSSYRGSQSYNEQFF
DNA: TGTGCCAGCAGTTCTTCTTACAGGGGTTCACAATCCTACAATGAGCAGTTCTTC

J: TRBJ2-5
D: TRBD1
size: .
V: TRBV27
CDR3: CASNVPGEGQGYSTQYF
DNA: TGTGCCAGCAACGTCCCCGGGGAGGGACAGGGCTACTCGACCCAGTACTTC

J: TRBJ2-3
D: TRBD1
size: .
V: TRBV11-2
CDR3: CASSPGQGGGRDTQYF
DNA: TGTGCCAGCAGCCCGGGACAGGGAGGTGGTAGAGATACGCAGTATTTT

J: TRBJ1-1
D: .
size: .
V: TRBV5-1
CDR3: CASSGVDSINTEAFF
DNA: TGCGCCAGCAGCGGCGTAGACAGTATTAACACTGAAGCTTTCTTT

J: TRBJ1-1
D: TRBD1
size: .
V: TRBV11-2
CDR3: CASSRPRDRREAFF
DNA: TGTGCCAGCAGCCGACCCCGGGACAGAAGAGAAGCTTTCTTT

J: TRBJ1-2
D: TRBD1
size: .
V: TRBV19
CDR3: CASSIGGDRGSYGYTF
DNA: TGTGCCAGTAGTATAGGTGGGGACAGGGGATCCTATGGCTACACCTTC

J: TRBJ1-3
D: .
size: .
V: TRBV5-5
CDR3: CASSRRLDSGNTIYF
DNA: TGTGCCAGCAGCCGCCGACTGGACTCTGGAAACACCATATATTTT